These T cell receptor beta chains were read from a single sample in a study of cytotoxic CD8 clonotypes in ibrutinib-treated CLL. Data came from immunoSEQ multiplex PCR; TCRdb stores just in-frame clones and leaves some out. The table includes roughly 51,000 clones, about half detected once. The sequences come from PBMCs, collected after 12 months of ibrutinib treatment. The receptors here all came from a human donor with chronic lymphocytic leukemia. Both conserved end residues are trimmed from each CDR3.

TRBV25-1	TRBJ1-4	ASSEYRGGNEKLF
TRBV5-5	TRBJ1-1	ASSGGTANTEAF
TRBV19	TRBJ1-6	ASTSLGQQYNSPLH
TRBV27	TRBJ1-5	ASRSRQGNQPQH
TRBV7-9	TRBJ2-1	ASSLGAGTYNEQF
TRBV29-1	TRBJ1-1	SVVGATEAF
TRBV28	TRBJ2-5	ASRQAAYGVY
TRBV2	TRBJ1-6	ASSEWTGGQNSPLH
TRBV6-1	TRBJ2-2	ASSGKRGGGELF
TRBV11-2	TRBJ2-7	ASSLVMNSYEQY
TRBV7-9	TRBJ2-1	ASSPLGTSGSSEF
TRBV14	TRBJ2-7	ASSQAGVTYEQY
TRBV11-2	TRBJ1-2	ASSISFSGYT
TRBV4-1	TRBJ1-3	ASSQEAQKGNTIY
TRBV5-5	TRBJ2-5	ASSSSTGKETQY
TRBV27	TRBJ2-7	ASSPIRPPYEQY
TRBV28	TRBJ1-2	ASNSGQGGYGYT
TRBV5-4	TRBJ2-1	ASSLPKKRSYNEQF
TRBV7-9	TRBJ1-3	ASSSASSGNTIY
TRBV18	TRBJ1-2	ASSPIRTVNYGYT